Following are 6 T cell receptor beta chains from one sample sequenced in a study of technical replicates of blood from a handful of donors. Profiling relied on immunoSEQ multiplex PCR, and the TCRdb table lists in-frame clones only, not all of them. The data contain roughly 15,000 clones, 80% of them singletons. The sequenced sample was PBMCs. The receptor set was obtained from a human donor in good health.

This rearrangement joins TRBV11-2 to TRBJ2-3; TRBD2 agrees at 7 bases. The trim removed 7 bases at V and 2 bases at J, leaving 6 bases unmatched. Germline V lookup: CDR1 SGHAT, CDR2 FQNNGV. The CDR3 is made up of 14 amino acids. CDR3: CASTRLALTDTQYF. CDR3 nucleotide sequence: TGTGCCAGCACCCGACTAGCCCTCACAGATACGCAGTATTTT. Complete variable domain (other parts from reference TRBV11-2 and TRBJ2-3): EAGVAQSPRYKIIEKRQSVAFWCNPISGHATLYWYQQILGQGPKLLIQFQNNGVVDDSQLPKDRFSAERLKGVDSTLKIQPAKLEDSAVYLCASTRLALTDTQYFGPGTRLTVL.

The rearrangement links TRBV2 to TRBJ1-1; a weak D match, TRBD1 (6 bases). The germline CDR1 and CDR2 sequences are SNHLY and FYNNEI. V was pared by 6 bases and J by 1 base, with 12 bases between. The CDR3 extends over 14 amino acids. CDR3 in DNA: TGTGCCAGCAGGGCCTCAGGGGCGAACACTGAAGCTTTCTTT. It codes for CASRASGANTEAFF.

The CDR3 coding sequence is TGTGCCAGCAGCTTGGGAGGATATGAGGCCGGGGAGCTGTTTTTT. Its protein product is CASSLGGYEAGELFF. The chain joins TRBV5-7 to TRBJ2-2; D is undetermined. TRBV5-7 counts as an open reading frame of uncertain function. This CDR3 region has 15 residues. The V and J ends lost 0 bases and 6 bases respectively, with 12 bases between them.

For the CDR3, the DNA is TGTGCCAGCACCCCGGGGGGGACCTACGAGCAGTACTTC. Its translation is CASTPGGTYEQYF. The J gene is TRBJ2-7, the V gene TRBV7-9; 8 nucleotides align to TRBD2. The V segment lost 7 bases and the J segment 2 bases; nucleotides outside the gene matches: 4. CDR1 and CDR2 (germline): SEHNR, FQNEAQ (reference sequence). The CDR3 runs to 13 residues.

The genes are TRBV28 and TRBJ1-2; D perhaps matches TRBD1 (5 bases). V was pared by 1 base and J by 8 bases, with 17 bases between. Germline values: CDR1 MDHEN, CDR2 SYDVKM. CDR3 length: 15 amino acids. DNA of the CDR3: TGTGCCAGCAGTTTATCTGGGGGGGTGGGCTGGGGCTACACCTTC. Encoded protein: CASSLSGGVGWGYTF.

In its sample, this clone was seen a few times. The rearrangement uses TRBV5-1 and TRBJ1-1, with D tentatively TRBD1 (6 bases). The V end was cut by 0 bases, the J end by 10 bases, with 13 bases between. This CDR3 has 13 residues. CDR1 is SGHRS, CDR2 YFSETQ, per germline. CDR3 in amino acids: CASSLDGQWGAFF. In DNA form, the CDR3 reads TGCGCCAGCAGCTTGGACGGACAGTGGGGAGCTTTCTTT.